This T cell receptor (beta chain) was recorded in a study of T cell responses to AZD1222 COVID-19 vaccine. Study observations and caveats: A rise in Spike-specific TCR breadth and depth followed two AZD1222 doses.

Here immunoSEQ multiplex PCR was the method, and the copy in TCRdb shows in-frame clones only, minus some. The sample shows 130,000 to 150,000 clones, over 75% of them seen only once. With regard to this clone: Its cognate antigen is unknown.

The TCR sequence derives from an adult who received the MenACWY meningococcal vaccine as a control. Material: peripheral blood, obtained 28 days after the second dose of the MenACWY control vaccine.

CDR3 loop: CASSQDPDQPQHF. The DNA of the CDR3 is TGTGCCAGCAGCCAAGATCCAGATCAGCCCCAGCATTTT. V and J are TRBV4-2 and TRBJ1-5; D is undetermined. The CDR3 totals 13 residues. The germline gives CDR1 LGHNA, CDR2 YNFKEQ. Trimming stripped 0 bases from V and 5 bases from J, with 5 bases between.